What follows are 5 T cell receptor beta chains derived from one specimen sequenced in a study of blood T cell repertoires in COVID-19. Data came from immunoSEQ multiplex PCR; TCRdb stores just in-frame clones and leaves some out. The table lists 200,000 or so clones, about nine tenths of them singletons, with less than 7.5% in the top ten. Sequenced material: peripheral blood. The receptors were gathered from a man aged 60 to 69 who had recovered from COVID-19.

The rearrangement joins TRBV7-8 to TRBJ2-2; possible D gene TRBD2, 6 bases. Germline CDR1 SGHVS, CDR2 FQNEAQ. Deletions cut 7 bases from V and 7 bases from J, with 16 bases between. There are 14 residues in the CDR3. CDR3 DNA sequence: TGTGCCAGCAAAGCCTCCCGGGGGATCGGGGAGCTGTTTTTT. Its translation: CASKASRGIGELFF. Variable domain in full (rest from reference TRBV7-8 and TRBJ2-2): GAGVSQSPRYKVAKRGQDVALRCDPISGHVSLFWYQQALGQGPEFLTYFQNEAQLDKSGLPSDRFFAERPEGSVSTLKIQRTQQEDSAVYLCASKASRGIGELFFGEGSRLTVL.

The chain joins TRBV5-3 to TRBJ1-1; tentatively, D is TRBD1 (5 bases). TRBV5-3 is given ORF status, its function remaining uncertain. Trimming took 4 bases from V and 3 from J, leaving 13 bases between them. There are 14 residues in the CDR3. The CDR3 bases are TGTGCCAGAAGCCCATCACCCAGGGACACTGAAGCTTTCTTT. Translating gives CARSPSPRDTEAFF.

J is TRBJ1-5 and V is TRBV5-3, with unresolved D. TRBV5-3 is classed as an ORF, of uncertain function. The CDR3 length is 18 residues. The V end lost 4 bases, the J end lost 4 bases, and 24 bases lay between the germline ends. The CDR3 nucleotides read TGTGCCAGAAGCCAGAAACGGAACGGGGTATGTTGGAATCAGCCCCAGCATTTT. It codes for CARSQKRNGVCWNQPQHF.

This chain joins TRBV10-3 and TRBJ1-1; 8 nucleotides line up with TRBD1. CDR3 length equals 15 residues. Germline loops: CDR1 ENHRY, CDR2 SYGVKD. The ends lost 2 bases at V and 0 bases at J; junction bases unmatched: 2. In DNA form, the CDR3 reads TGTGCCATCAGTGAGGGGACAGGAGTGAACACTGAAGCTTTCTTT. Amino acid sequence: CAISEGTGVNTEAFF.

In regard to this clone: Other nucleotide sequences from this sample produce the same CDR3. The chain joins TRBV6-5 to TRBJ1-1; 9 bases are a match to TRBD1. Trimming cost V 5 bases and J 1 base; bases outside gene matches: 2. This CDR3 has 14 amino acids. Germline V gene sequence: CDR1 MNHEY, CDR2 SVGAGI. The CDR3 spells CASSRTGANTEAFF. DNA for the CDR3: TGTGCCAGCAGTCGGACAGGGGCGAACACTGAAGCTTTCTTT.